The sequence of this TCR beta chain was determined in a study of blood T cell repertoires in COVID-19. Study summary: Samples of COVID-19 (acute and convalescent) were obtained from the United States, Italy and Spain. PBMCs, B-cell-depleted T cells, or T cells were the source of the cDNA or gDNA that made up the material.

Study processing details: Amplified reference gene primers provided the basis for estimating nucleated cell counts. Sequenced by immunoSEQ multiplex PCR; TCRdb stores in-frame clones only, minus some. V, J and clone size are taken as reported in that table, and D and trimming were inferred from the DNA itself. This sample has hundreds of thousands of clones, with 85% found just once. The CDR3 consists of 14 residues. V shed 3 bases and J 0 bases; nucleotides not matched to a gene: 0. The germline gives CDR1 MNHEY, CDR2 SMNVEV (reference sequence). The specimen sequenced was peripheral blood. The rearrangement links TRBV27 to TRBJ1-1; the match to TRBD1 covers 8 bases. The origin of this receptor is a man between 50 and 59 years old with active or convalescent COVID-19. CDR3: CASSLTGVNTEAFF. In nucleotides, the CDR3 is TGTGCCAGCAGTTTGACAGGGGTGAACACTGAAGCTTTCTTT.